These 32 T cell receptor beta chains originate from one sample sequenced in a study of Tregs in tolerant kidney transplant recipients. The nonmyeloablative bone marrow transplants came from related graft donors, with transient mixed chimerism. Method: immunoSEQ multiplex PCR; TCRdb's copy keeps in-frame clones and lacks some. The table has about 81,000 clones, about 91% seen once. The specimen comprised CD4+ T cells from blood (PBMCs), sampled 24 months after the transplant. These receptors all stem from a human patient who received a combined kidney and bone marrow transplant. These T cells may partly come from the graft donor.

This rearrangement joins TRBV6-4 to TRBJ1-1; TRBD1 is a possible D gene (6 bases). Trimming shortened V by 2 bases and J by 0 bases, and 19 bases separated the two germline ends. CDR1 is MRHNA and CDR2 is SNTAGT in the germline V gene. This CDR3 contains 18 residues. The DNA of the CDR3 is TGTGCCAGCAGTGACCCCTGCGGGGGGGCCGGCTTGAACACTGAAGCTTTCTTT. It is translated as CASSDPCGGAGLNTEAFF.

The J gene is TRBJ2-1, the V gene TRBV28; D unresolved. This CDR3 contains 12 residues. The V gene lost 3 bases and the J gene lost 13 bases, with 13 bases spanning the gap. Germline V gene lookup returns CDR1 MDHEN and CDR2 SYDVKM. The CDR3 here is CASSFRNEVQFF. DNA of the CDR3: TGTGCCAGCAGTTTTCGGAACGAGGTCCAGTTCTTC.

The J gene is TRBJ2-7, the V gene TRBV7-2; 9 positions match TRBD2. Germline CDR1 SGHTA, CDR2 FQGNSA. The CDR3 length is 14 residues. The ends lost 0 bases at V and 7 bases at J; junction bases unmatched: 4. CDR3 residues: CASSLASGGREQYF. In DNA form, the CDR3 reads TGTGCCAGCAGCTTAGCTAGCGGGGGTAGAGAGCAGTACTTC.

This chain connects TRBV28 to TRBJ2-5; 8 bases fit TRBD2. CDR1 and CDR2 from the germline V gene are MDHEN and SYDVKM. The CDR3 is made up of 15 amino acids. After removal of 5 bases from V and 4 bases from J, the junction contained 9 bases not matched to a gene. As DNA, the CDR3 is TGTGCCAGCAGTGGCCGGTTCGCGGGAGGAGAGACCCAGTACTTC. This gives the protein CASSGRFAGGETQYF.

V and J are TRBV4-3 and TRBJ2-3; 8 positions agree with TRBD1. After removal of 3 bases from V and 6 bases from J, the junction contained 2 bases not matched to a gene. Germline CDR1 is LGHNA and CDR2 is YSLEER. CDR3 length equals 13 residues. The CDR3 sequence is CASSQNRGDTQYF. CDR3 in DNA: TGCGCCAGCAGCCAGAACAGGGGGGATACGCAGTATTTT.

As DNA, the CDR3 is TGTGCCAGCACCAGGGACAGGGGAACCGGGGAGCTGTTTTTT. This translates into CASTRDRGTGELFF. J is TRBJ2-2 and V is TRBV6-4; 10 bases map to TRBD1. The germline gives CDR1 MRHNA, CDR2 SNTAGT. CDR3 size: 14 residues. The junction had 4 bases not matched to a gene; V was cut back by 7 bases and J by 5 bases.

V and J are TRBV7-7 and TRBJ2-5; 7 bases fit TRBD1. This CDR3 spans 14 amino acids. Germline V CDR1 and CDR2: SSHAT, FNYEAQ (reference sequence). V shed 4 bases and J 3 bases; nucleotides not matched to a gene: 5. CDR3 in amino acids: CASSSSGTEETQYF. The CDR3 DNA is TGTGCCAGCAGCTCCTCCGGGACAGAAGAGACCCAGTACTTC.

V is TRBV5-5 and J is TRBJ1-5; D remains ambiguous. Germline-derived CDR1 and CDR2 are SGHKS and YYEKEE (reference sequence). The CDR3 is 13 amino acids. Trimming took off 3 bases at V and 3 bases at J, with 7 bases between the two ends. The CDR3 spells CASSYRDNQPQHF. The CDR3 DNA reads TGTGCCAGCAGCTACAGAGACAATCAGCCCCAGCATTTT. Together with reference TRBV5-5 and TRBJ1-5, the CDR3 gives the full variable domain: DAGVTQSPTHLIKTRGQQVTLRCSPISGHKSVSWYQQVLGQGPQFIFQYYEKEERGRGNFPDRFSARQFPNYSSELNVNALLLGDSALYLCASSYRDNQPQHFGDGTRLSIL.

This clone was counted once. The gene calls are TRBV7-9 and TRBJ2-5, with a weak D call TRBD1 (6 bases). The CDR3 length is 16 residues. Germline V lookup: CDR1 SEHNR, CDR2 FQNEAQ (reference sequence). The germline V and J ends were trimmed by 3 bases and 5 bases, with 19 bases remaining between them. DNA for the CDR3: TGTGCCAGCAGCTTGGCGATATATCAGGGGCTGGAGACCCAGTACTTC. As protein: CASSLAIYQGLETQYF.

The chain carries TRBV7-2 and TRBJ2-3, with 9 positions matching TRBD2. CDR1 SGHTA and CDR2 FQGNSA come from the germline V gene. This CDR3 spans 16 amino acids. V dropped 5 bases and J dropped 4; count of bases not matched to a gene: 10. The CDR3 bases are TGTGCCAGCAGCGCACAAGGAGCGGGGGGACCAGATACGCAGTATTTT. As protein: CASSAQGAGGPDTQYF.

The chain carries TRBV2 and TRBJ1-4; TRBD1 might be the D (5 bases). Looked up from germline, CDR1 is SNHLY and CDR2 is FYNNEI. V was trimmed by 6 bases and J by 4 bases, leaving 30 bases between them. The CDR3 totals 20 residues. CDR3 loop: CASSAWRFDRSLPFNEKLFF. In DNA, the CDR3 is TGTGCCAGCAGCGCTTGGCGCTTTGACAGATCCCTACCTTTTAATGAAAAACTGTTTTTT. The variable domain in full, completed from reference TRBV2 and TRBJ1-4, reads EPEVTQTPSHQVTQMGQEVILRCVPISNHLYFYWYRQILGQKVEFLVSFYNNEISEKSEIFDDQFSVERPDGSNFTLKIRSTKLEDSAMYFCASSAWRFDRSLPFNEKLFFGSGTQLSVL.

The genes are TRBV7-2 and TRBJ1-5, with 10 nucleotides matching TRBD1. With 5 bases clipped from V and 7 bases from J, the junction kept 5 bases outside the gene matches. There are 14 residues in the CDR3. Germline CDR1 SGHTA, CDR2 FQGNSA. The CDR3 DNA sequence: TGTGCCAGCAGCGCCGGGACAGGGGCCCAGCCCCAGCATTTT. It encodes CASSAGTGAQPQHF.

This chain links TRBV10-3 with TRBJ2-3, with 9 bases that match TRBD2. This CDR3 contains 16 residues. V trimming: 5 bases; J trimming: 3 bases; junction bases outside the gene matches: 9. Germline-derived CDR1 and CDR2 are ENHRY and SYGVKD. CDR3 protein: CAISLGLAGSTDTQYF. The CDR3 nucleotides read TGTGCCATCAGTTTGGGGCTAGCGGGAAGTACAGATACGCAGTATTTT.

The chain is built from TRBV30 and TRBJ2-1; unclear D gene. The CDR3 consists of 14 residues. The germline V gene has CDR1 GTSNPN and CDR2 SVGIG (reference sequence). The V end lost 8 bases, the J end lost 0 bases, and 14 bases lay between the germline ends. This CDR3 reads CARHRSSSYNEQFF. In DNA, the CDR3 is TGTGCCCGCCATCGGTCGAGCTCCTACAATGAGCAGTTCTTC.

This chain links TRBV7-3 with TRBJ2-1, with TRBD2 identical over 10 bases. Trimming took 5 bases from V and 6 from J; bases not matched to a gene: 4. This CDR3 is 14 amino acids long. CDR1 is SGHTA and CDR2 is FQGTGA in the germline V gene. The CDR3 sequence: CASSQGLAPNEQFF. DNA of the CDR3: TGTGCCAGCAGCCAGGGACTAGCGCCCAATGAGCAGTTCTTC.

Only one count was recorded for this clone. The rearrangement joins TRBV30 to TRBJ2-7; 9 nucleotides line up with TRBD1. CDR3 size: 14 residues. Per germline, CDR1 GTSNPN and CDR2 SVGIG (reference sequence). V lost 4 bases and J lost 3; bases outside the gene matches: 7. CDR3 DNA: TGTGCCTGGAATCCCGGGACAGGGTACTACGAGCAGTACTTC. This encodes CAWNPGTGYYEQYF. Filled out from reference TRBV30 and TRBJ2-7, the complete variable domain reads SQTIHQWPATLVQPVGSPLSLECTVEGTSNPNLYWYRQAAGRGLQLLFYSVGIGQISSEVPQNLSASRPQDRQFILSSKKLLLSDSGFYLCAWNPGTGYYEQYFGPGTRLTVT.

J is TRBJ2-7 and V is TRBV11-2, with D possibly matching TRBD2 (7 bases). This CDR3 has 15 amino acids. Germline V gene data show CDR1 as SGHAT and CDR2 as FQNNGV. The ends were cut back, 3 bases at V and 2 bases at J, with 14 bases in the middle. The CDR3 region is CASSLSGGPTYEQYF. The DNA of the CDR3 is TGTGCCAGCAGCTTGTCGGGGGGCCCAACCTACGAGCAGTACTTC.

The rearrangement uses TRBV19 and TRBJ1-2, with unresolved D. The V gene lost 6 bases and the J gene lost 8 bases, with 16 bases spanning the gap. The CDR3 runs 13 residues. The germline CDR1 and CDR2 sequences are LNHDA and SQIVND (reference sequence). CDR3 DNA: TGTGCCAGTAGCTGGGAGCAGGACCGGGGCTACACCTTC. Translated: CASSWEQDRGYTF.

The J gene is TRBJ2-5, the V gene TRBV18; 9 positions match TRBD1. Near its end, the DNA agrees better with TRBJ2-7, so the J call may be wrong. Per the germline V gene, CDR1 is KGHSH and CDR2 is LQKENI. This CDR3 has 15 residues. The CDR3, as DNA: TGTGCCAGCTCACCGGACAGGGGTCACTCCTACGAGCAGTACTTC. As protein: CASSPDRGHSYEQYF.

The gene calls are TRBV4-2 and TRBJ2-3; D is ambiguous. The CDR3 spans 12 residues. Looked up from germline, CDR1 is LGHNA and CDR2 is YNFKEQ. V dropped 4 bases and J dropped 2 bases, with 4 bases sitting between them. In nucleotides, the CDR3 is TGTGCCAGCAGCCCCCACACAGATACGCAGTATTTT. As protein: CASSPHTDTQYF.

The V call is TRBV7-9, the J call TRBJ2-3; 10 bases align to TRBD1. Trimming took 3 bases from V and 1 from J; bases not matched to a gene: 4. This CDR3 contains 16 residues. Germline V lookup: CDR1 SEHNR, CDR2 FQNEAQ (reference sequence). In DNA form, the CDR3 reads TGTGCCAGCAGCTTCCGTGGACAGGGGGGCACAGATACGCAGTATTTT. Translated, it gives CASSFRGQGGTDTQYF.

The chain is built from TRBV4-2 and TRBJ2-3; 7 bases are a match to TRBD2. The CDR3 is made up of 14 amino acids. Germline V CDR1 and CDR2: LGHNA, YNFKEQ. V was pared by 11 bases and J by 1 base, with 9 bases of the junction left unmatched. CDR3 in amino acids: CASSGPPGTDTQYF. In DNA, the CDR3 is TGTGCCTCTAGCGGACCCCCCGGCACAGATACGCAGTATTTT.

This clone was counted once. J is TRBJ2-1 and V is TRBV2; TRBD2 matches at 11 bases. V was pared by 6 bases and J by 4 bases, with 5 bases of the junction left unmatched. Germline-derived CDR1 and CDR2 are SNHLY and FYNNEI. This CDR3 is 15 amino acids long. CDR3: CASRLAGGPYNEQFF. CDR3 sequence (DNA): TGTGCCAGCAGGTTAGCGGGAGGGCCATACAATGAGCAGTTCTTC.

The V gene is TRBV29-1, the J gene TRBJ1-1, with 10 bases identical to TRBD1. The CDR3 contains 13 residues. V shed 6 bases and J 5 bases; nucleotides not matched to a gene: 6. Germline V gene lookup returns CDR1 SQVTM and CDR2 ANQGSEA. The CDR3 coding sequence is TGCAGCGTAGACAGGGGGCGGGGGACTGAAGCTTTCTTT. It is translated as CSVDRGRGTEAFF.

V gene TRBV5-4 combines with J gene TRBJ2-7; 9 bases map to TRBD1. V lost 3 bases to trimming and J lost 3 bases; unmatched junction nucleotides: 7. The CDR3 contains 15 residues. The germline gives CDR1 SGHNT, CDR2 YYREEE (reference sequence). The DNA for the CDR3 is TGTGCCAGCAGCTCAGGGGACAGGGCCGTCTACGAGCAGTACTTC. Amino acid sequence: CASSSGDRAVYEQYF.

This clone appeared a single time. The V call is TRBV5-6, the J call TRBJ1-2; D may be TRBD1 (5 bases). The V gene's germline CDR1 is SGHDT and CDR2 YYEEEE. V was shortened by 0 bases and J by 6 bases, with 15 bases between the two germline ends. The CDR3 extends over 15 amino acids. CDR3 bases: TGTGCCAGCAGCTTGGGGGGCCTTCTGGCCAATGGCTACACCTTC. Translation gives CASSLGGLLANGYTF.

Of note for this clone: The junction and the germline gene differ at one end; a read error may be behind it. The genes are TRBV7-7 and TRBJ2-1; D is undetermined. The CDR3 covers 13 residues. Germline V gene sequence: CDR1 SSHAT, CDR2 FNYEAQ (reference sequence). The CDR3 DNA sequence: TGTGCCAGCGGCTTAGCCGGTGACAATGAGCAGTTCTTC. This codes for CASGLAGDNEQFF. The full variable domain, in which reference TRBV7-7 and TRBJ2-1 provide the parts outside the CDR3, is GAGVSQSPRYKVTKRGQDVTLRCDPISSHATLYWYQQALGQGPEFLTYFNYEAQPDKSGLPSDRFSAERPEGSISTLTIQRTEQRDSAMYRCASGLAGDNEQFFGPGTRLTVL.

The chain joins TRBV10-3 to TRBJ1-1, with a possible D match to TRBD1 (6 bases). CDR3 length: 13 amino acids. V shed 6 bases and J shed 1 base, with 9 bases lying between them. Germline V gene data show CDR1 as ENHRY and CDR2 as SYGVKD. CDR3: CAIRGGGNTEAFF. Here the CDR3 DNA reads TGTGCCATCAGGGGAGGGGGGAACACTGAAGCTTTCTTT.

The V call is TRBV29-1, the J call TRBJ1-3; D is ambiguous. Germline lookup yields CDR1 SQVTM and CDR2 ANQGSEA. The CDR3 is made up of 12 amino acids. The V end was cut by 7 bases, the J end by 2 bases, with 9 bases between. The chain's CDR3 is CSASQAGNTIYF. The DNA for the CDR3 is TGCAGCGCCTCTCAGGCTGGAAACACCATATATTTT.

The chain is built from TRBV10-3 and TRBJ1-6, with 10 nucleotides matching TRBD1. CDR3 length: 14 residues. Germline assignment: CDR1 ENHRY and CDR2 SYGVKD. V gave up 4 bases and J gave up 10 bases; unmatched junction bases: 4. CDR3 in amino acids: CAISGGTGVSPLHF. The DNA for the CDR3 is TGTGCCATCAGTGGAGGGACAGGGGTATCACCCCTCCACTTT.

This clone was seen only once. This chain connects TRBV29-1 to TRBJ2-7; 8 nucleotides match TRBD1. This CDR3 has 13 residues. With V trimmed by 7 bases and J by 6 bases, 11 bases remained unmatched. Germline CDR1 SQVTM, CDR2 ANQGSEA. The CDR3 DNA follows: TGCAGCGCATCCACAGGGGGAGGAGGCGAGCAGTACTTC. Its translation is CSASTGGGGEQYF.

The gene calls are TRBV9 and TRBJ1-6; D call uncertain. The germline CDR1 and CDR2 sequences are SGDLS and YYNGEE. This CDR3 has 15 amino acids. The V and J ends lost 0 bases and 6 bases respectively, with 10 bases between them. The CDR3 DNA follows: TGTGCCAGCAGCGTAGCTGAGGGATTTAATTCACCCCTCCACTTT. Translated, it gives CASSVAEGFNSPLHF.